This T cell receptor beta chain was recorded in a study of shared clonotypes between healthy human individuals. At the level of the study: There were three CD4 naive, three CD4 memory, two CD8 naive and one CD8 memory plates per donor.

CD8 cells regarded as naive lacked CD45RO, were positively chosen for CCR7, and omitted terminally differentiated effector memory CD45RA+ cells. All donors were healthy HIV-negative adults lacking recent acute infections or vaccinations. As concerns this clone: Its antigen is not known.

Splitting of each subset's genomic DNA was done evenly across several immunoSEQ plates. Assay used: immunoSEQ multiplex PCR; TCRdb lists only in-frame clones, some missing. This sample has some 1,900,000 clones, with about 95% found just once. The CDR3 totals 13 residues. Deletions cut 4 bases from V and 0 bases from J, with 7 bases between. CDR1 and CDR2 (germline): MNHEY, SMNVEV (reference sequence). Whole-study findings and limits: It was observed that 5% to 6% of naive CD4 clonotypes were shared across a few donors.

The receptor's source is a man younger than 35 in good health. The chain carries TRBV27 and TRBJ2-7; D unclear. Specimen: naive CD8+ T cells sorted from blood. CDR3 sequence reads: CASSSQSSYEQYF. CDR3 nucleotides: TGTGCCAGCAGTTCCCAGAGCTCCTACGAGCAGTACTTC.